The sequence of this T cell receptor (beta chain) was determined in a study of shared clonotypes between healthy human individuals. TCRdb keeps only in-frame clones here, not all; method: immunoSEQ multiplex PCR. Of approximately 2.1 million clones listed, over 90% are singletons. Sequencing was carried out using naive CD4+ T cells from PBMCs. Subset described: CD45RA+ positively selected. This clonotype was obtained from a man between 18 and 35 years old in good health. Some clones in this sample may be carry-over from other donors' samples.

The CDR3: CAISERGQVTDTQYF. CDR3 DNA: TGTGCCATCAGTGAGCGGGGACAGGTCACAGATACGCAGTATTTT. The chain has TRBV10-3 and TRBJ2-3; TRBD1 matches 8 bases. The trim removed 2 bases at V and 2 bases at J, leaving 3 bases unmatched. This CDR3 comprises 15 residues. The germline V gene encodes CDR1 ENHRY and CDR2 SYGVKD.